This T cell receptor beta chain was identified during a study of Ad26.COV2.S vaccination and SARS-CoV-2 variants. The assay was immunoSEQ multiplex PCR, and TCRdb's table has in-frame clones only and misses some. The sample shows nearly 95,000 clones, approximately 81% of them seen only once. This CDR3 has 13 amino acids. J lost 7 bases, V lost 3 bases, and 6 bases had no gene match. The gene calls are TRBV12-3 or TRBV12-4 and TRBJ2-7; 7 nucleotides line up with TRBD1. This receptor was obtained from a human donor who had recovered from COVID-19. The material sequenced was peripheral blood, taken after recovery from COVID-19. CDR3 region: CASSFQGEREQYF. The CDR3 coding sequence is TGTGCCAGCAGTTTCCAGGGGGAGAGGGAGCAGTACTTC.